This TCR beta chain was sequenced in a study of blood T cell repertoires in COVID-19. The method was immunoSEQ multiplex PCR; TCRdb's version includes in-frame clones alone and lacks a portion of them. The sample holds some 240,000 clones; approximately 78% are singletons and the top ten take about 5.6%. This CDR3 contains 16 residues. The germline gives CDR1 SNHLY, CDR2 FYNNEI. V lost 0 bases and J lost 5; bases outside the gene matches: 6. This clonotype originated in a woman aged 70-85 years with COVID-19, enrolled during active disease. Source material: peripheral blood. The chain uses TRBV2 and TRBJ1-4; 7 bases map to TRBD1. In nucleotides, the CDR3 is TGTGCCAGCAGTGAAGCGGGGGACAGCGACAATGAAAAACTGTTTTTT. This sequence encodes CASSEAGDSDNEKLFF.